This TCR beta chain was observed in a study of CD8 T cells in ankylosing spondylitis. General observations from the study: In the blood and synovial fluid of reactive arthritis, some motif variants had been previously reported. Seemingly distinctive of ankylosing spondylitis blood was a TCR beta motif formed by eight highly homologous variants.

The germline gives CDR1 SGHAT, CDR2 FQNNGV. Trimming removed 5 bases at V and 5 bases at J, with 7 bases between. This CDR3 comprises 11 residues. One entry per CDR3 protein, called by TCRdb with MiXCR from the 5' RACE reads. The sample has about 96,000 distinct CDR3 sequences, about 9% seen once. This clonotype has at least ten counts. No antigen is known for it. This TCR was recovered from a male donor with ankylosing spondylitis or in good health (not recorded which). This chain connects TRBV11-2 to TRBJ2-7, with unresolved D. The sequencing input was blood, either unsorted or a sorted T cell fraction (not recorded which). As DNA, the CDR3 is TGTGCCAGCAGCGGTCACCACGAGCAGTACTTC. This translates into CASSGHHEQYF. Complete variable domain (other parts from reference TRBV11-2 and TRBJ2-7): EAGVAQSPRYKIIEKRQSVAFWCNPISGHATLYWYQQILGQGPKLLIQFQNNGVVDDSQLPKDRFSAERLKGVDSTLKIQPAKLEDSAVYLCASSGHHEQYFGPGTRLTVT.